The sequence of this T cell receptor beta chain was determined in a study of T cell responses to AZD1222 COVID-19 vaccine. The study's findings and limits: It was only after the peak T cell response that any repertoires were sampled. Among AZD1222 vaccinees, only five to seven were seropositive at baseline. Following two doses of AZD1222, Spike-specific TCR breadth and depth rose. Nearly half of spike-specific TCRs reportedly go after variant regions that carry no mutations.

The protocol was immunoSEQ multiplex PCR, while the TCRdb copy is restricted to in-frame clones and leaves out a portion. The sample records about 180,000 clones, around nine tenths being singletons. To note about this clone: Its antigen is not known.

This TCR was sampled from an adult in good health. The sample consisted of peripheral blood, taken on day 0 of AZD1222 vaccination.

In DNA form, the CDR3 reads TGTGCCAGCAGCTGGAGGTCAGGGAGGTTTACGAATGAGCAGTTCTTC. Residues: CASSWRSGRFTNEQFF. The V call is TRBV5-6, the J call TRBJ2-1, with D tentatively TRBD2 (6 bases). Germline V gene data show CDR1 as SGHDT and CDR2 as YYEEEE. The CDR3 has 16 amino acids. The V gene lost 3 bases and the J gene lost 7 bases, with 20 bases spanning the gap.